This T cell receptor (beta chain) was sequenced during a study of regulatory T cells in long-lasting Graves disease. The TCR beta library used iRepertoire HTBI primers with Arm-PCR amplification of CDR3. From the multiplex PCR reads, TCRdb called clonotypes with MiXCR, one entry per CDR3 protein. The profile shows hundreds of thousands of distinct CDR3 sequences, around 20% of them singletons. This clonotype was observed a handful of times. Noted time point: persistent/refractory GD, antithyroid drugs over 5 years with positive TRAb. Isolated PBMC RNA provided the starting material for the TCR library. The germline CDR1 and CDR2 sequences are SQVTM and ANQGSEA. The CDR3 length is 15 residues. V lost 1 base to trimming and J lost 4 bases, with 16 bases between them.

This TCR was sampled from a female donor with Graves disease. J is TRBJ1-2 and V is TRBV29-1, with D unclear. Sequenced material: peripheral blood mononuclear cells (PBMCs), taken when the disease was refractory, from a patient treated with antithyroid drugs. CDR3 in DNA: TGCAGCGTTGAAGCTAGCTCGGGTCTTGGCTATGGCTACACCTTC. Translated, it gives CSVEASSGLGYGYTF.